This TCR beta chain was retrieved from a study of T cell responses to AZD1222 COVID-19 vaccine. General study points: Among vaccine-associated CD4 TCRs, coverage spanned spike, with dominance at 160-218 and 743-854. Clonal diversity may have been underestimated in mostly white British donors. The study found Spike-specific TCR breadth and depth rose after two AZD1222 doses.

Using immunoSEQ multiplex PCR, the repertoire was profiled, and TCRdb retains in-frame clones only, with some absent. The sample comprises under 150,000 clones, roughly 90% of which are singletons, and 1.6% rests with the top ten. Concerning this clone itself: What it binds is not known.

The TCR was taken from an adult who received the AZD1222 COVID-19 vaccine. The specimen comprised peripheral blood, sampled 28 days after the second AZD1222 dose.

CDR3 sequence (DNA): TGTGCCAGCAGCTTAGTTCCTGGAAACACCATATATTTT. It yields the protein CASSLVPGNTIYF. This chain joins TRBV7-9 and TRBJ1-3; D gene ambiguous. The CDR3 spans 13 residues. Germline loops: CDR1 SEHNR, CDR2 FQNEAQ (reference sequence). V lost 1 base, J lost 2 bases, and 3 bases lay in between.